The 30 T cell receptor beta chains given below trace back to one sample, sequenced in a study of quantifying T cell responses using KT2 cells. Study at large: TCR alpha and beta constant-region primers primed reverse transcription of RNA.

Each cDNA got a UMI-containing oligo ligated at its 3' end. An equimolar mix of RC1.1 and RC1.2 primed the beta chain across TRBC1 and TRBC2. In TCRdb, the UMI-ligation and nested PCR reads were re-called with MiXCR into one record per CDR3 protein. Of about 50,000 distinct CDR3 sequences in the sample, roughly 12% were seen once. The sample taken for sequencing was PBMCs spiked with cells of the T cell clone KT2. Receptors originate from a human donor.

The chain couples TRBV7-2 to TRBJ2-1, with TRBD1 matching 10 bases. Germline V gene lookup returns CDR1 SGHTA and CDR2 FQGNSA. V lost 4 bases and J lost 6; bases outside the gene matches: 12. The CDR3 sequence is 17 residues long. The CDR3 DNA reads as TGTGCCAGCAGCTCCAAGGGGCCGGGACAGGGGATCAATGAGCAGTTCTTC. Protein product: CASSSKGPGQGINEQFF.

This clonotype has a handful of counts. J is TRBJ1-1 and V is TRBV2, with D uncertain. From germline, CDR1 is SNHLY and CDR2 FYNNEI. The CDR3 length is 16 residues. With 5 bases removed from V and 0 bases from J, the gap between germline ends came to 16 bases. The CDR3 loop reads CASSLRTVSVNTEAFF. The CDR3, as DNA: TGTGCCAGCAGTCTAAGGACGGTCTCGGTGAACACTGAAGCTTTCTTT.

This clonotype came up a few times. The gene calls are TRBV7-9 and TRBJ1-1; D is possibly TRBD1 (6 bases). V shed 6 bases and J shed 7 bases, with 12 bases lying between them. This CDR3 contains 12 residues. Germline loops: CDR1 SEHNR, CDR2 FQNEAQ (reference sequence). CDR3 amino acids: CASRLTGHEAFF. CDR3 sequence (DNA): TGTGCCAGCAGACTAACAGGGCATGAAGCTTTCTTT.

This clonotype was seen repeatedly, ten times or more. The chain carries TRBV20-1 and TRBJ2-5, with 8 positions matching TRBD1. CDR1 and CDR2 (germline): DFQATT, SNEGSKA (reference sequence). V shed 6 bases, J shed 2 bases, and the junction held 8 bases outside the gene matches. This CDR3 contains 14 residues. CDR3: CSAPTGDPQETQYF. The CDR3 bases are TGCAGTGCCCCGACAGGGGACCCTCAAGAGACCCAGTACTTC.

The V gene is TRBV5-1, the J gene TRBJ1-6, with 8 bases aligning to TRBD1. Germline lookup yields CDR1 SGHRS and CDR2 YFSETQ. The CDR3 is 15 residues long. V dropped 2 bases and J dropped 4; count of bases not matched to a gene: 2. The DNA of the CDR3 is TGCGCCAGCAGCTTCCGGGACAGGTATAATTCACCCCTCCACTTT. Protein: CASSFRDRYNSPLHF.

This clonotype occurred a few times. The rearrangement links TRBV3-1 to TRBJ2-3; D perhaps matches TRBD2 (6 bases). Trimming removed 4 bases from V and 4 bases from J, with 15 bases in between. Germline CDR1 and CDR2: LGHDT and YNNKEL (reference sequence). This CDR3 is built from 15 residues. CDR3 sequence (DNA): TGTGCCAGCAGCCGCCAGGCGGGGACGCCAGATACGCAGTATTTT. Protein product: CASSRQAGTPDTQYF.

V gene TRBV10-3 combines with J gene TRBJ2-3; TRBD2 aligns across 11 bases. J was trimmed by 2 bases and V by 6 bases; bases with no gene match: 7. Germline V gene sequence: CDR1 ENHRY, CDR2 SYGVKD. This CDR3 is built from 16 residues. CDR3 nucleotide sequence: TGTGCCATCAGGGGACTAGCGGCGGGATCCACAGATACGCAGTATTTT. Its translation is CAIRGLAAGSTDTQYF.

The chain's CDR3 is CASSQDSDGQETQYF. The CDR3 DNA is TGTGCCAGCAGCCAAGATTCGGACGGACAAGAGACCCAGTACTTC. This rearrangement joins TRBV4-2 to TRBJ2-5; D gene unclear. Per the germline V gene, CDR1 is LGHNA and CDR2 is YNFKEQ. V lost 0 bases to trimming and J lost 2 bases, with 10 bases between them. This CDR3 is built from 15 residues.

This clonotype was counted a few times. V and J are TRBV28 and TRBJ2-2; TRBD1 aligns across 7 bases. J gave up 2 bases and V 6 bases, and 6 bases lay outside the gene matches. Germline V gene sequence: CDR1 MDHEN, CDR2 SYDVKM. This CDR3 comprises 15 residues. CDR3 in DNA: TGTGCCAGCAGGACAAGGGGGCGCAACACCGGGGAGCTGTTTTTT. Its protein is CASRTRGRNTGELFF.

This clonotype was found many times. The chain is built from TRBV6-4 and TRBJ2-7; 9 bases line up with TRBD2. Germline-derived CDR1 and CDR2 are MRHNA and SNTAGT. The V segment lost 6 bases and the J segment 3 bases; nucleotides outside the gene matches: 6. The CDR3 extends over 14 amino acids. This CDR3 reads CASRPRTSDYEQYF. In DNA form, the CDR3 reads TGTGCCAGCAGGCCGAGGACTAGCGACTACGAGCAGTACTTC.

The chain links TRBV20-1 to TRBJ1-5; 7 positions match TRBD1. CDR3 length: 15 residues. The V gene's germline CDR1 is DFQATT and CDR2 SNEGSKA (reference sequence). The V gene end was trimmed by 5 bases and the J gene end by 4 bases; junction bases not matched to a gene: 11. As DNA, the CDR3 is TGCAGTGCTGGGGGAGGGGAGGGGGCAAATCAGCCCCAGCATTTT. Amino acid sequence: CSAGGGEGANQPQHF.

This clonotype appeared a few times. The chain recombines TRBV3-1 with TRBJ1-1; D unresolved. The V end lost 1 base, the J end lost 4 bases, and 7 bases lay between the germline ends. Per the germline V gene, CDR1 is LGHDT and CDR2 is YNNKEL (reference sequence). This CDR3 is built from 13 residues. CDR3 sequence reads: CASSQVDGTEAFF. CDR3 DNA sequence: TGTGCCAGCAGCCAAGTGGATGGCACTGAAGCTTTCTTT. Drawing the rest from reference TRBV3-1 and TRBJ1-1, the complete variable domain is DTAVSQTPKYLVTQMGNDKSIKCEQNLGHDTMYWYKQDSKKFLKIMFSYNNKELIINETVPNRFSPKSPDKAHLNLHINSLELGDSAVYFCASSQVDGTEAFFGQGTRLTVV.

This clonotype was seen a handful of times. This chain connects TRBV5-1 to TRBJ2-5, with a weak D call TRBD1 (5 bases). The V and J ends lost 3 bases and 2 bases respectively, with 14 bases between them. There are 15 residues in the CDR3. The germline gives CDR1 SGHRS, CDR2 YFSETQ. The CDR3 protein is CASSSNPGSQETQYF. The CDR3 DNA reads as TGCGCCAGCAGCTCGAACCCAGGGTCACAAGAGACCCAGTACTTC.

This clonotype was found a few times. This chain uses TRBV20-1 with TRBJ1-2; D is ambiguous. V was shortened by 3 bases and J by 3 bases, with 11 bases between the two germline ends. The CDR3 covers 13 residues. The V gene's germline CDR1 is DFQATT and CDR2 SNEGSKA (reference sequence). CDR3 sequence reads: CSASKAPDYGYTF. The CDR3 nucleotides are TGCAGTGCTAGTAAGGCACCCGACTATGGCTACACCTTC.

This clonotype was found many times. As DNA, the CDR3 is TGCAGTGCTAGAGACCCGGACAGGAGTCGCTCACCCCTCCACTTT. Protein sequence: CSARDPDRSRSPLHF. The rearrangement uses TRBV20-1 and TRBJ1-6, with 7 bases fitting TRBD1. The CDR3 contains 15 residues. The J segment lost 10 bases and the V segment lost 0 bases, leaving 9 bases of the junction unmatched. CDR1 is DFQATT, CDR2 SNEGSKA, per germline (reference sequence).

This clonotype was seen ten or more times. The genes are TRBV29-1 and TRBJ2-1; maybe TRBD1 (5 bases). V lost 5 bases, J lost 8 bases, and 16 bases lay in between. Germline V gene lookup returns CDR1 SQVTM and CDR2 ANQGSEA. This CDR3 is 13 amino acids long. In nucleotides, the CDR3 is TGCAGCGTTAAGGGCAGGGTAGGGGATGAGCAGTTCTTC. Protein: CSVKGRVGDEQFF.

This clonotype was seen a single time. This chain links TRBV24-1 with TRBJ2-3; TRBD1 is a possible D gene (5 bases). Germline values: CDR1 KGHDR, CDR2 SFDVKD. Trimming removed 0 bases from V and 7 bases from J, with 13 bases in between. This CDR3 spans 15 amino acids. The CDR3 loop is CATSDLSDSVYTQYF. The CDR3 DNA sequence: TGTGCCACCAGTGATTTGAGTGACAGCGTGTATACGCAGTATTTT.

The chain joins TRBV20-1 to TRBJ2-5, with TRBD2 matching 8 bases. CDR1 is DFQATT and CDR2 is SNEGSKA in the germline V gene (reference sequence). V lost 5 bases and J lost 0; bases outside the gene matches: 8. This CDR3 is built from 15 residues. CDR3 bases: TGCAGTGCTCTTAATAGCGGGGCTAACCAAGAGACCCAGTACTTC. Protein: CSALNSGANQETQYF.

This clonotype was seen a handful of times. The chain joins TRBV19 to TRBJ1-5; the match to TRBD1 covers 8 bases. The CDR3 is 13 amino acids. J was trimmed by 6 bases and V by 7 bases; bases with no gene match: 5. The germline V gene has CDR1 LNHDA and CDR2 SQIVND (reference sequence). The DNA of the CDR3 is TGTGCCAGTACGGACAGGGAAGGTCAGCCCCAGCATTTT. Its translation: CASTDREGQPQHF.

Only a few counts were recorded for this clonotype. The chain uses TRBV5-1 and TRBJ1-1, with TRBD1 as a possible D gene (5 bases). Between the trimmed V and J ends, which lost 0 bases and 3 bases, there was a span of 12 bases. CDR3 length equals 15 residues. From germline, CDR1 is SGHRS and CDR2 YFSETQ. DNA of the CDR3: TGCGCCAGCAGCTTGGAAGCGGGGGTGGACACTGAAGCTTTCTTT. It yields the protein CASSLEAGVDTEAFF.

This clonotype appeared many times. This chain joins TRBV9 and TRBJ2-5, with 7 nucleotides matching TRBD2. CDR3 length equals 17 residues. Germline V CDR1 and CDR2: SGDLS, YYNGEE. V lost 2 bases, J lost 4 bases, and 14 bases stayed unmatched. The chain's CDR3 is CASSVFRKAGRGETQYF. Here the CDR3 DNA reads TGTGCCAGCAGCGTTTTCAGGAAGGCAGGGAGGGGAGAGACCCAGTACTTC.

The chain uses TRBV7-2 and TRBJ2-1; 7 nucleotides line up with TRBD2. In germline, CDR1 is SGHTA, CDR2 FQGNSA. After removal of 0 bases from V and 3 bases from J, the junction contained 11 bases not matched to a gene. This CDR3 has 18 residues. The CDR3 DNA follows: TGTGCCAGCAGCTTAGCTTCCATTGCGAGCGGGGTCTACAATGAGCAGTTCTTC. Encoded protein: CASSLASIASGVYNEQFF.

This clonotype was picked up many times. This chain joins TRBV6-6 and TRBJ1-5; D call uncertain. V gave up 0 bases and J gave up 7 bases, with 10 bases separating them. Germline values: CDR1 MNHNY, CDR2 SVGAGI (reference sequence). The CDR3 spans 14 residues. CDR3 loop: CASSYSGLSQPQHF. The CDR3 bases are TGTGCCAGCAGTTACTCTGGCCTCAGCCAGCCCCAGCATTTT.

This clonotype showed up just a few times. The rearrangement links TRBV6-6 to TRBJ2-1; TRBD2 matches at 8 bases. Trimming removed 7 bases from V and 10 bases from J; junction bases left unmatched: 24. Germline assignment: CDR1 MNHNY and CDR2 SVGAGI (reference sequence). This CDR3 has 18 residues. The CDR3 sequence is CASTPGRALAGYYLEQFF. CDR3 DNA: TGTGCCAGCACCCCAGGGCGGGCTCTAGCGGGTTACTATTTGGAGCAGTTCTTC.

The rearrangement joins TRBV20-1 to TRBJ2-7, with 7 bases fitting TRBD1. The CDR3 spans 11 residues. The V gene end was trimmed by 7 bases and the J gene end by 2 bases; junction bases not matched to a gene: 2. From germline, CDR1 is DFQATT and CDR2 SNEGSKA (reference sequence). The chain's CDR3 is CSVQGTYEQYF. CDR3 DNA: TGCAGTGTACAGGGGACCTACGAGCAGTACTTC.

The rearrangement uses TRBV9 and TRBJ1-1; no firm D call. The V end was cut by 0 bases, the J end by 7 bases, with 13 bases between. Germline values: CDR1 SGDLS, CDR2 YYNGEE. The CDR3 runs 14 residues. This CDR3 is CASSVGREVFEAFF. CDR3 DNA sequence: TGTGCCAGCAGCGTAGGGAGGGAGGTCTTTGAAGCTTTCTTT.

In this sample, this clonotype turned up many times. V is TRBV29-1 and J is TRBJ1-1, with D uncertain. The CDR3 spans 14 residues. The germline V gene has CDR1 SQVTM and CDR2 ANQGSEA. V was pared by 1 base and J by 1 base, with 10 bases between. In DNA, the CDR3 is TGCAGCGTTGAAGGTGGAGGGCAGAACACTGAAGCTTTCTTT. This translates into CSVEGGGQNTEAFF.

The genes are TRBV19 and TRBJ2-1; D is possibly TRBD1 (6 bases). Trimming shortened V by 3 bases and J by 0 bases, and 9 bases separated the two germline ends. The CDR3 covers 15 residues. In germline, CDR1 is LNHDA, CDR2 SQIVND (reference sequence). The CDR3 protein is CASSMTGSSYNEQFF. The CDR3 nucleotides read TGTGCCAGTAGTATGACAGGAAGCTCCTACAATGAGCAGTTCTTC.

This clonotype was found a few times. The chain has TRBV4-1 and TRBJ1-6; D is uncertain. V was cut by 1 base and J by 6 bases, with 16 bases left in between. The CDR3 length is 17 residues. Germline V gene lookup returns CDR1 MGHRA and CDR2 YSYEKL. This CDR3 is CASSQAVGFTFNSPLHF. In DNA form, the CDR3 reads TGCGCCAGCAGCCAAGCCGTCGGGTTCACATTTAATTCACCCCTCCACTTT.

The rearrangement uses TRBV28 and TRBJ1-2; D is uncertain. The length of the CDR3 is 14 residues. CDR1 is MDHEN and CDR2 is SYDVKM in the germline V gene. The ends were cut back, 6 bases at V and 6 bases at J, with 17 bases in the middle. CDR3 residues: CASSPPSDPHGYTF. The CDR3, as DNA: TGTGCCAGCAGCCCACCTTCGGATCCTCATGGCTACACCTTC.